The next 19 T cell receptor beta chains were all read from a single sample in a study of cytotoxic CD8 clonotypes in ibrutinib-treated CLL. The method was immunoSEQ multiplex PCR; TCRdb's version includes in-frame clones alone and lacks a portion of them. The sample lists 150,000 or so clones; roughly 84% were seen once. Sequenced here: PBMCs, sampled at disease progression, from a patient treated with ibrutinib. These receptors came from a human donor with chronic lymphocytic leukemia.

The chain employs TRBV6-1 and TRBJ1-4, with 8 bases fitting TRBD1. The CDR3 contains 15 residues. The germline V gene encodes CDR1 MNHNS and CDR2 SASEGT. Unmatched junction bases numbered 12, after V lost 10 bases and J lost 5 bases. The chain's CDR3 is CATTPPGQGNEKLFF. In nucleotides, the CDR3 is TGTGCCACCACTCCCCCCGGACAGGGAAATGAAAAACTGTTTTTT.

The rearrangement joins TRBV9 to TRBJ2-1; TRBD2 is a possible D gene (6 bases). V was shortened by 4 bases and J by 3 bases, with 11 bases between the two germline ends. Germline lookup yields CDR1 SGDLS and CDR2 YYNGEE. This CDR3 contains 14 residues. The CDR3 here is CASSPREIYNEQFF. DNA of the CDR3: TGTGCCAGCAGCCCTCGGGAGATCTACAATGAGCAGTTCTTC.

This rearrangement joins TRBV7-2 to TRBJ2-4, with D unresolved. The V and J ends lost 5 bases and 0 bases respectively, with 2 bases between them. The CDR3 extends over 12 amino acids. Germline values: CDR1 SGHTA, CDR2 FQGNSA. The CDR3 here is CASSAAKNIQYF. The CDR3 DNA is TGTGCCAGCAGCGCAGCCAAAAACATTCAGTACTTC.

The chain uses TRBV5-6 and TRBJ1-1; D not resolved. Germline V CDR1 and CDR2: SGHDT, YYEEEE. Between the trimmed V and J ends, which lost 0 bases and 3 bases, there was a span of 6 bases. The CDR3 contains 13 residues. The CDR3 sequence: CASSLGRYTEAFF. For the CDR3, the DNA is TGTGCCAGCAGCTTGGGGCGATACACTGAAGCTTTCTTT.

This chain uses TRBV21-1 with TRBJ2-3; TRBD2 is the table's D call, not checked against the DNA. TRBV21-1 is a listed pseudogene. This CDR3 is 19 amino acids long. The CDR3 nucleotides are TGTGCCAGCAGCAACCCCGTTGGGACTAGCGGGAGGGCCGGGCCTACGCAGTATTTT. Residues: CASSNPVGTSGRAGPTQYF.

The rearrangement uses TRBV27 and TRBJ2-7; 7 bases map to TRBD1. Germline V lookup: CDR1 MNHEY, CDR2 SMNVEV (reference sequence). This CDR3 is built from 12 residues. J lost 2 bases, V lost 6 bases, and 1 base had no gene match. The CDR3 DNA sequence: TGTGCCAGCAGGGACAGGACCTACGAGCAGTACTTC. It yields the protein CASRDRTYEQYF.

The genes are TRBV4-1 and TRBJ2-3; no reliable D call. This CDR3 is built from 13 residues. Trimming left V 2 bases short and J 0 bases short, with 3 bases between. Germline CDR1 and CDR2: MGHRA and YSYEKL. CDR3 coding DNA: TGCGCCAGCAGCCAAAAAAGCACAGATACGCAGTATTTT. Translating gives CASSQKSTDTQYF.

The chain has TRBV30 and TRBJ2-6; D possibly matches TRBD1 or TRBD2 (5 bases each). This CDR3 region has 15 residues. Trimming stripped 2 bases from V and 0 bases from J, with 8 bases between. Germline loops: CDR1 GTSNPN, CDR2 SVGIG (reference sequence). The CDR3 protein is CAWSSGRSGANVLTF. CDR3 in DNA: TGTGCCTGGAGTTCGGGACGCTCTGGGGCCAACGTCCTGACTTTC. Looking up the rest from reference TRBV30 and TRBJ2-6 gives the full variable domain: SQTIHQWPATLVQPVGSPLSLECTVEGTSNPNLYWYRQAAGRGLQLLFYSVGIGQISSEVPQNLSASRPQDRQFILSSKKLLLSDSGFYLCAWSSGRSGANVLTFGAGSRLTVL.

This clone appeared a few times. The rearrangement links TRBV6-5 to TRBJ1-5; D call uncertain. V was clipped by 10 bases and J by 7 bases, with 14 bases between them. This CDR3 is 12 amino acids long. Germline CDR1 MNHEY, CDR2 SVGAGI. This chain's CDR3 is CATHRIGQPQHF. Here the CDR3 DNA reads TGTGCCACCCACCGAATAGGACAGCCCCAGCATTTT.

V gene TRBV29-1 combines with J gene TRBJ1-1; TRBD1 matches 8 bases. Germline assignment: CDR1 SQVTM and CDR2 ANQGSEA. The CDR3 contains 12 residues. V was pared by 7 bases and J by 2 bases, with 3 bases of the junction left unmatched. The CDR3 DNA follows: TGCAGCGGACAGGGGCCTAACACTGAAGCTTTCTTT. This translates into CSGQGPNTEAFF.

The rearrangement joins TRBV30 to TRBJ1-6, with TRBD1 matching over 10 bases. The V gene's germline CDR1 is GTSNPN and CDR2 SVGIG (reference sequence). J was trimmed by 8 bases and V by 1 base; bases with no gene match: 5. The CDR3 covers 15 residues. The CDR3 spells CAWSGQGAHYSPLHF. CDR3 DNA: TGTGCCTGGAGTGGACAGGGGGCTCATTATTCACCCCTCCACTTT.

V and J are TRBV25-1 and TRBJ1-1, with D possibly being TRBD1 (6 bases). The germline gives CDR1 MGHDK, CDR2 SYGVNS. V was trimmed by 4 bases and J by 0 bases, leaving 18 bases between them. The CDR3 spans 17 residues. This CDR3 is CASSVGAGVPLNTEAFF. The CDR3 nucleotides are TGTGCCAGCAGTGTTGGAGCAGGGGTCCCTTTGAACACTGAAGCTTTCTTT.

This clone was observed once. The chain links TRBV10-3 to TRBJ1-1; D is possibly TRBD1 (6 bases). This CDR3 is 16 amino acids long. The germline CDR1 and CDR2 sequences are ENHRY and SYGVKD. V lost 11 bases and J 4 bases, leaving 26 bases between the germline ends. CDR3 amino acids: CAPDMGPGEYSTEAFF. DNA of the CDR3: TGTGCCCCCGACATGGGCCCAGGGGAATATAGCACTGAAGCTTTCTTT.

This clone was seen a single time. The chain carries TRBV7-3 and TRBJ2-3, with a possible D match to TRBD2 (6 bases). This CDR3 comprises 17 residues. The V end was cut by 5 bases, the J end by 0 bases, with 18 bases between. The germline gives CDR1 SGHTA, CDR2 FQGTGA. CDR3 bases: TGTGCCAGCAGCCTCCCTCTAGCGCCTACTAGCACAGATACGCAGTATTTT. Translation: CASSLPLAPTSTDTQYF.

The table lists this clone with a count of one. The chain recombines TRBV7-6 with TRBJ2-4; D is possibly TRBD1 (6 bases). The V gene lost 1 base and the J gene lost 8 bases, with 12 bases spanning the gap. The CDR3 contains 14 residues. Germline CDR1 reads SGHVS; CDR2 reads FNYEAQ. CDR3 protein: CASSLDPGEYIQYF. CDR3 DNA: TGTGCCAGCAGCTTAGATCCAGGGGAGTACATTCAGTACTTC. Together with reference TRBV7-6 and TRBJ2-4, the CDR3 gives the full variable domain: GAGVSQSPRYKVTKRGQDVALRCDPISGHVSLYWYRQALGQGPEFLTYFNYEAQQDKSGLPNDRFSAERPEGSISTLTIQRTEQRDSAMYRCASSLDPGEYIQYFGAGTRLSVL.

The rearrangement links TRBV5-4 to TRBJ1-2, with a weak D call TRBD1 (6 bases). V lost 4 bases and J lost 3, with 22 bases in between. CDR3 size: 17 residues. Per the germline V gene, CDR1 is SGHNT and CDR2 is YYREEE (reference sequence). The CDR3 loop reads CASSQDPKGGLDYGYTF. DNA for the CDR3: TGTGCCAGCAGCCAAGATCCCAAGGGGGGGCTTGACTATGGCTACACCTTC.

V and J are TRBV11-2 and TRBJ2-1; 7 bases match TRBD2. J was trimmed by 0 bases and V by 1 base; bases with no gene match: 12. CDR1 is SGHAT, CDR2 FQNNGV, per germline. The CDR3 is 19 residues long. The CDR3 is CASSLVFGGRVSSYNEQFF. CDR3 DNA sequence: TGTGCCAGCAGCTTAGTATTTGGGGGGAGGGTCAGCTCCTACAATGAGCAGTTCTTC.

The chain has TRBV10-2 and TRBJ2-7; D is unclear. The CDR3 is made up of 10 amino acids. CDR1 is WSHSY, CDR2 SAAADI, per germline. Trimming removed 2 bases at V and 8 bases at J, with 4 bases between. The CDR3, as DNA: TGCGCCAGCAGTGAGGGAAAGCAGTACTTC. It translates to CASSEGKQYF.

V is TRBV30 and J is TRBJ2-3; TRBD2 is a possible D gene (5 bases). The CDR3 is 15 residues long. Trimming removed 1 base at V and 0 bases at J, with 11 bases between. Germline CDR1 GTSNPN, CDR2 SVGIG (reference sequence). CDR3 amino acids: CAWSGFRTSTDTQYF. The CDR3 DNA reads TGTGCCTGGAGTGGATTCCGGACTAGCACAGATACGCAGTATTTT.